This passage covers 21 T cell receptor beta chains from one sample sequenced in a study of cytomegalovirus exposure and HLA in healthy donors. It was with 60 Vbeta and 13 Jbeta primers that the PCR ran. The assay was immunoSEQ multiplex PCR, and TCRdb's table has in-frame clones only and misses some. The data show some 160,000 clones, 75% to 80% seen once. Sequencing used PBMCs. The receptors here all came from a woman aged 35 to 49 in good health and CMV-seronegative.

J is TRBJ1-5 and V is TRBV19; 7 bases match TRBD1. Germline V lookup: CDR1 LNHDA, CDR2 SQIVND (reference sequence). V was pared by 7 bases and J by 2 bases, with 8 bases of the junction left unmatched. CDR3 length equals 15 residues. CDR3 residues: CASTLTGLGNQPQHF. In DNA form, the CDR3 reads TGTGCCAGTACCTTGACAGGGTTGGGCAATCAGCCCCAGCATTTT.

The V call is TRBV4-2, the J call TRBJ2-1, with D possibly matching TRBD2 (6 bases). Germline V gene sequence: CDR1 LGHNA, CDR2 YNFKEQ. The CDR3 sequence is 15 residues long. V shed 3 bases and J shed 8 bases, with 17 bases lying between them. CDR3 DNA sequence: TGTGCCAGCAGCCAGGAGACCGGGACTGGTTATGAGCAGTTCTTC. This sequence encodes CASSQETGTGYEQFF.

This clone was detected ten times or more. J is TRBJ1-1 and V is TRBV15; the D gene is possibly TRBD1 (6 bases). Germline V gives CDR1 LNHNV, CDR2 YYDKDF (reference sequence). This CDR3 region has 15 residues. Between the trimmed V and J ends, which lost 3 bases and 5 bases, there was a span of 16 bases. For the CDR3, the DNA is TGTGCCACCAGCAGGGCGGCAGGGGAAGGTACTGAAGCTTTCTTT. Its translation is CATSRAAGEGTEAFF.

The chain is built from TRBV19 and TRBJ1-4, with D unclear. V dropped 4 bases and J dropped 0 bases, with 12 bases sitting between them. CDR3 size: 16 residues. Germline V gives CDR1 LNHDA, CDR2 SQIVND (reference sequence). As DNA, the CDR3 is TGTGCCAGTAGTACCGGTCGAGGGCCAACTAATGAAAAACTGTTTTTT. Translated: CASSTGRGPTNEKLFF.

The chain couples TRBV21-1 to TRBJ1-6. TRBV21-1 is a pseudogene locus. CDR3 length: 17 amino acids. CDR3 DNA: TGTGCCAGCAGCAAAATCCGCTTGGACCCGGGGAATTCACCCCTCCACTTT. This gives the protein CASSKIRLDPGNSPLHF.

In nucleotides, the CDR3 is TGTGCCAGCAGCTTGCGTCGACTAGCGGAAATCACAGATACGCAGTATTTT. This codes for CASSLRRLAEITDTQYF. V gene TRBV5-4 combines with J gene TRBJ2-3; 9 bases are shared with TRBD2. J lost 2 bases, V lost 1 base, and 8 bases had no gene match. The CDR3 runs 17 residues. Germline assignment: CDR1 SGHNT and CDR2 YYREEE (reference sequence). Together with reference TRBV5-4 and TRBJ2-3, the CDR3 gives the full variable domain: ETGVTQSPTHLIKTRGQQVTLRCSSQSGHNTVSWYQQALGQGPQFIFQYYREEENGRGNFPPRFSGLQFPNYSSELNVNALELDDSALYLCASSLRRLAEITDTQYFGPGTRLTVL.

This CDR3 is CASRLGTGWTEAFF. CDR3 in DNA: TGTGCCAGCCGCCTGGGGACAGGGTGGACTGAAGCTTTCTTT. The rearrangement links TRBV6-1 to TRBJ1-1; TRBD1 matches at 9 bases. The CDR3 extends over 14 amino acids. The V segment lost 8 bases and the J segment 5 bases; nucleotides outside the gene matches: 9. Germline V CDR1 and CDR2: MNHNS, SASEGT.

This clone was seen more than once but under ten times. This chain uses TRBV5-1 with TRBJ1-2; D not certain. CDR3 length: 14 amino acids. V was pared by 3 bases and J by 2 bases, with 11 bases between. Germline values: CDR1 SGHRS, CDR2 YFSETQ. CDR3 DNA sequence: TGCGCCAGCAGCTACGAGACACCCAACTATGGCTACACCTTC. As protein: CASSYETPNYGYTF.

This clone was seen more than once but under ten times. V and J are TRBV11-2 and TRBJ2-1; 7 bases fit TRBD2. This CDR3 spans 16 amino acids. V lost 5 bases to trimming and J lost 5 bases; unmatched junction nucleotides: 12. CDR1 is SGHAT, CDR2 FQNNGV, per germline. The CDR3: CASSHKAGRGNNEQFF. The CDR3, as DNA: TGTGCCAGCAGCCACAAAGCGGGGCGGGGGAACAATGAGCAGTTCTTC.

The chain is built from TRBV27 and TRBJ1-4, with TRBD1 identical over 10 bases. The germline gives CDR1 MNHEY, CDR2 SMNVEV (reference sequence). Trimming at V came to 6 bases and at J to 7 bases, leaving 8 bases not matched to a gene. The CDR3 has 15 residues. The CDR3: CASSLRQGAIEKLFF. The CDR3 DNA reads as TGTGCCAGCAGCCTAAGACAGGGGGCTATTGAAAAACTGTTTTTT.

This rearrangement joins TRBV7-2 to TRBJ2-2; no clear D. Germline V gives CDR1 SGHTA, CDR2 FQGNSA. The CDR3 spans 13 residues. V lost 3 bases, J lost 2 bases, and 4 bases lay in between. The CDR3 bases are TGTGCCAGCAGCTTCCTAAACACCGGGGAGCTGTTTTTT. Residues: CASSFLNTGELFF.

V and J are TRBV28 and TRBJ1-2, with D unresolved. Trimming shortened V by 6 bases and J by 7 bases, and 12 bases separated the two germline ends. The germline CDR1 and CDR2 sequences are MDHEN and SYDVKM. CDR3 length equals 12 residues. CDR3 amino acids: CASSPKSIGYTF. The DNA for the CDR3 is TGTGCCAGCAGCCCAAAGTCTATTGGCTACACCTTC.

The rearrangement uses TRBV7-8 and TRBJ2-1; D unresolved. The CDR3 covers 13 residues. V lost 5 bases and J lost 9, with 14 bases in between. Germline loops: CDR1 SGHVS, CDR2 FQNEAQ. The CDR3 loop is CASSVGKQAEQFF. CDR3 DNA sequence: TGTGCCAGCAGCGTGGGTAAGCAGGCTGAGCAGTTCTTC.

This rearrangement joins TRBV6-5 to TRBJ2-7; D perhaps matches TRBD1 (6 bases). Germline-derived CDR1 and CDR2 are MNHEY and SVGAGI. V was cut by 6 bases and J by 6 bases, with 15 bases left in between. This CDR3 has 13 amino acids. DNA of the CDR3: TGTGCCAGCAGCCAGACAGGTTCCCTCGAGCAGTACTTC. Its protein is CASSQTGSLEQYF.

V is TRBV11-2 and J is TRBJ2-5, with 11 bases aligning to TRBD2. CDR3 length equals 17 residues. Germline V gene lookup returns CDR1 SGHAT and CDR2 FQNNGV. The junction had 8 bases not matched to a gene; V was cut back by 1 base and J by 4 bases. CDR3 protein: CASSLGGLAGLRETQYF. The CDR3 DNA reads TGTGCCAGCAGCTTAGGAGGACTAGCGGGTTTGAGAGAGACCCAGTACTTC.

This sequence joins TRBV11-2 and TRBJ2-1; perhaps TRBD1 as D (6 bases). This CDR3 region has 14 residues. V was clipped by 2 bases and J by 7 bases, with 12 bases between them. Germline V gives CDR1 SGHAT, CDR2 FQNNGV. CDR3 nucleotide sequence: TGTGCCAGCAGCTTACTGCCAGGGGAAAATGAGCAGTTCTTC. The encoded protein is CASSLLPGENEQFF.

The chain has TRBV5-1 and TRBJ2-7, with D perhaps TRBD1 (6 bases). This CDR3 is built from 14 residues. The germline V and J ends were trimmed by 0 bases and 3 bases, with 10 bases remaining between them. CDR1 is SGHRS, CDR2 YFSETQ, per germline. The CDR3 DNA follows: TGCGCCAGCAGCTTGGTACAGGGTTTCTACGAGCAGTACTTC. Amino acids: CASSLVQGFYEQYF.

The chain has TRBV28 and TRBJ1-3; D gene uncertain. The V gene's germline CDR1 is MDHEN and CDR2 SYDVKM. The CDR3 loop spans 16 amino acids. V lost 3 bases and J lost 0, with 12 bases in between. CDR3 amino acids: CASSFYRGDSGNTIYF. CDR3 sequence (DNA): TGTGCCAGCAGTTTTTATCGGGGAGACTCTGGAAACACCATATATTTT.

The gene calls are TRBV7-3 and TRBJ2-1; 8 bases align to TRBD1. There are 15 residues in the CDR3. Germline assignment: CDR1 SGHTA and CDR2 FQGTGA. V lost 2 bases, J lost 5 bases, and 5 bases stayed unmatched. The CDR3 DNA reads TGTGCCAGCAGCTTAGGACAGGGTAACCACAATGAGCAGTTCTTC. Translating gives CASSLGQGNHNEQFF. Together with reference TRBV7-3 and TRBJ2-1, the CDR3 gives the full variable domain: GAGVSQTPSNKVTEKGKYVELRCDPISGHTALYWYRQSLGQGPEFLIYFQGTGAADDSGLPNDRFFAVRPEGSVSTLKIQRTERGDSAVYLCASSLGQGNHNEQFFGPGTRLTVL.

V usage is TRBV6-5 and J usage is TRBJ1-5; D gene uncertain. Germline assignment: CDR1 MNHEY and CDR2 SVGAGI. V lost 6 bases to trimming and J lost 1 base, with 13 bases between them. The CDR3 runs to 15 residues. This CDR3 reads CASRPSGRSNQPQHF. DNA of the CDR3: TGTGCCAGCAGGCCCAGCGGGAGGAGCAATCAGCCCCAGCATTTT.

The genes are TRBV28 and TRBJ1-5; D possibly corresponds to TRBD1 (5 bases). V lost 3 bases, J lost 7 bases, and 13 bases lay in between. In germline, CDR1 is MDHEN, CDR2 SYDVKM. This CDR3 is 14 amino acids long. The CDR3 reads CASSFPQTEQPQHF. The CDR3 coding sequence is TGTGCCAGCAGTTTCCCCCAGACAGAACAGCCCCAGCATTTT.